This TCR beta chain was recovered during a study of blood T cell repertoires in COVID-19. Across the study: COVID-19 samples from acute and convalescent phases originated in the United States, Italy and Spain. From T cells, B-cell-depleted T cells, or PBMCs came the material, which was cDNA or gDNA.

Trimming removed 2 bases at V and 4 bases at J, with 11 bases between. CDR1 KGHSH and CDR2 LQKENI come from the germline V gene. This CDR3 spans 14 amino acids. About this clone itself: Other DNA sequences in this specimen translate into the identical CDR3.

Methods used by the authors: Amplified reference gene primers provided the basis for estimating nucleated cell counts. Clones were sequenced by immunoSEQ multiplex PCR, and TCRdb holds only the in-frame ones, with some missing. The V and J calls and clone size are taken from that table; D and trimming were inferred from the DNA. The profile shows more than 150,000 clones, over 90% of them singletons. The TCR comes from a man between 45 and 60 years old with acute or convalescent COVID-19. This chain connects TRBV18 to TRBJ1-1; D perhaps matches TRBD1 (6 bases). Sequenced: peripheral blood. The CDR3 DNA follows: TGTGCCAGCTCACCAGGGGGCAGTGGCACTGAAGCTTTCTTT. Protein sequence: CASSPGGSGTEAFF.